Listed below are T cell receptor beta chains from one sample, sequenced in a study of shared clonotypes between healthy human individuals. Produced via immunoSEQ multiplex PCR; TCRdb's table is partial and in-frame only. The repertoire holds roughly 2.6 million clones, with around 94% as singletons. The sample taken for sequencing was naive CD4+ T cells sorted from blood. These receptors were collected from a man aged 18 to 35 in good health. Each CDR3 is given with its conserved first and last residue. The D gene is left open where the match is weak.

>TRBV19|.|TRBJ2-7
TGTGCCAGTAGTATAGAAGAGGGGGAAAGGTCCTACGAGCAGTACTTC
CASSIEEGERSYEQYF
>TRBV9|.|TRBJ1-2
TGTGCCAGCAGCGTTTCCCCGGGAGGCGGCTACACCTTC
CASSVSPGGGYTF
>TRBV11-2|.|TRBJ2-5
TGTGCCAGCAAGCTAGGGGAGACCCAGTACTTC
CASKLGETQYF
>TRBV6-1|.|TRBJ1-1
TGCGCCAGCAGTACAGAGGAGAACACTGAAGCTTTCTTT
CASSTEENTEAFF
>TRBV6-5|TRBD2|TRBJ2-5
TGTGCCAGCTTAGCGGGAGGTGGGGAGACCCAGTACTTC
CASLAGGGETQYF
>TRBV6-1|.|TRBJ2-2
TGTGCCAGCAGTGGGGCCGTGACCGGAACGGCGGGGGAGCTGTTTTTT
CASSGAVTGTAGELFF
>TRBV28|TRBD1|TRBJ1-4
TGTGCCAGCGTGGGACAGCCTAATGAAAAACTGTTTTTT
CASVGQPNEKLFF
>TRBV7-2|.|TRBJ1-4
TGTGCCAGCAGCCTTACAGGGCAGGACAATGAAAAACTGTTTTTT
CASSLTGQDNEKLFF
>TRBV7-2|.|TRBJ2-2
TGTGCCAGCAGCATGTATGACACCGGGGAGCTGTTTTTT
CASSMYDTGELFF
>TRBV28|.|TRBJ2-7
TGTGCCAGCAGTTTACGGGACCGTTACGAGCAGTACTTC
CASSLRDRYEQYF
>TRBV30|.|TRBJ2-7
TGTGCCTGGAGTATTACGCCGAGGGAGCAGTACTTC
CAWSITPREQYF
>TRBV5-4|TRBD1|TRBJ1-6
TGTGCCAGCAGCTTGCGATCAGGGGGTAATTCACCCCTCCACTTT
CASSLRSGGNSPLHF
>TRBV14|.|TRBJ2-7
TGTGCCAGCAGCCAAGTTCCAGGCTACGAGCAGTACTTC
CASSQVPGYEQYF
>TRBV29-1|TRBD2|TRBJ2-7
TGCAGCGTTGGTCCTAGACTAGCGGGAGACGAGCAGTACTTC
CSVGPRLAGDEQYF
>TRBV29-1|.|TRBJ2-7
TGCAGCGTTGAATACAGTTACGAGCAGTACTTC
CSVEYSYEQYF
>TRBV25-1|.|TRBJ2-7
TGTGCCAGCACCGACGGCCTCTACGAGCAGTACTTC
CASTDGLYEQYF
>TRBV18|.|TRBJ1-5
TGTGCCAGCTCACTACAGGAGATTAATCAGCCCCAGCATTTT
CASSLQEINQPQHF
>TRBV4-1|TRBD2|TRBJ2-3
TGCGCCAGCAGCCAAGCCCTCACTAGCGGGGGGCCCGATACGCAGTATTTT
CASSQALTSGGPDTQYF
>TRBV5-5|.|TRBJ2-3
TGTGCCAGCAGCTACCGGGCCAGCCGTGATGGCACAGATACGCAGTATTTT
CASSYRASRDGTDTQYF
>TRBV7-6|TRBD2|TRBJ2-2
TGTGCCAGCAGCTTAAGAGGGAGGGGCAACACCGGGGAGCTGTTTTTT
CASSLRGRGNTGELFF
>TRBV2|TRBD2|TRBJ2-3
TGTGCCAGCAGTTTGGAAATGGGGGGGACAGATACGCAGTATTTT
CASSLEMGGTDTQYF
>TRBV4-1|.|TRBJ1-5
TGCGCCAGCAGCCCCAAAGGGGTCCCGGGGAACGTCAATCAGCCCCAGCATTTT
CASSPKGVPGNVNQPQHF
>TRBV30|.|TRBJ1-2
TGTGCCTGGAGTGAGGACAGCTCATCCCTCTATGGCTACACCTTC
CAWSEDSSSLYGYTF
>TRBV5-1|.|TRBJ1-1
TGCGCCAGCAGCTTGCGGGGTGGGGACACTGAAGCTTTCTTT
CASSLRGGDTEAFF
>TRBV12-5|.|TRBJ1-1
TGTGCTAGTGGACCCGGTAGGGAAGGGGTGAACACTGAAGCTTTCTTT
CASGPGREGVNTEAFF
>TRBV7-3|TRBD2|TRBJ2-5
TGTGCCAGCAGCTCTAGCGGGGGGGCCCAGGAGACCCAGTACTTC
CASSSSGGAQETQYF